This TCR beta chain was identified during a study of human T cells and chemical hapten exposure. Looking at the study overall: 2% DPC was applied to about 2 cm by about 2 cm of upper inner arm skin for sensitization. General study results and limits: Unchanged with DPC sensitization were TCRs above 1 in 1000 frequency.

In this sample, this clonotype turned up many times. Its matching antigen is unknown. Germline V gene data show CDR1 as MNHEY and CDR2 as SVGEGT. V dropped 5 bases and J dropped 11 bases, with 18 bases sitting between them. CDR3 length: 14 residues. Unique molecular identifiers were affixed to discrete cDNA molecules within the library. One entry per CDR3 protein, called by TCRdb with MiXCR from the RACE reads. The sample yields about 100,000 distinct CDR3 sequences, 11% seen once. The time point: patch test 2, 6 weeks after DPC sensitization. Treatment meaning: therapeutic diphenylcyclopropenone sensitization with weekly scalp DPC. Drawing of blood took place ahead of applying each patch test.

This receptor was taken from a woman aged 40 to 50 with alopecia areata. Some clones in this sample may be carry-over from other donors' samples. V and J are TRBV6-2 or TRBV6-3 and TRBJ1-4, with a weak D call TRBD1 (5 bases). Source: whole blood, taken in connection with sensitization to the hapten diphenylcyclopropenone (DPC). The CDR3 nucleotides read TGTGCCAGCAGTCCGCGGGAGGGGTTTTGGAAACTGTTTTTT. Translated: CASSPREGFWKLFF.